This TCR beta chain was sequenced in a study of cytomegalovirus exposure and HLA in healthy donors. Whole-study findings and limits: In a later analysis, at a false discovery rate of 0.05, roughly 17,000 TCR beta sequences were associated with HLA alleles.

This PCR relied on a set of 60 Vbeta primers and 13 Jbeta primers. TCRdb's table, derived via immunoSEQ multiplex PCR, lists solely in-frame clones and lacks some. The sample has some 160,000 clones, around 73% seen once. Details on this clone: Its antigen is still unknown. This same CDR3 is encoded by further DNA sequences in the sample.

Deletions cut 4 bases from V and 0 bases from J, with 20 bases between. This CDR3 comprises 18 residues. The V gene's germline CDR1 is SGHRS and CDR2 YFSETQ. The chain recombines TRBV5-1 with TRBJ1-5; TRBD1 is a possible D gene (5 bases). Sequencing was done on a sample of PBMCs. This sequence originates from a male donor in good health and CMV-seronegative. CDR3 nucleotide sequence: TGCGCCAGCAGCGTAGGGGTCAGGGTGGGTAATAGCAATCAGCCCCAGCATTTT. It yields the protein CASSVGVRVGNSNQPQHF.